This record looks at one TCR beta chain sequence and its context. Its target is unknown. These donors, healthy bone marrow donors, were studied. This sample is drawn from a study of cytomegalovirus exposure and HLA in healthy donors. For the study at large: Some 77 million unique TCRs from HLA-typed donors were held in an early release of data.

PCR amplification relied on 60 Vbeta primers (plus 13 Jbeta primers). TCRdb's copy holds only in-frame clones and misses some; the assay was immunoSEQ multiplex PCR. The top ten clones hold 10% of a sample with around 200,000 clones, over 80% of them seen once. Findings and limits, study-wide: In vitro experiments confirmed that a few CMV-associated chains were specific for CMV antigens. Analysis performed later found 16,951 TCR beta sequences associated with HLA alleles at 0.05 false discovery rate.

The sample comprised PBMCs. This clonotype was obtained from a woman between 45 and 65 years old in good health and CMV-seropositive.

This CDR3 reads CASSTVRGFGYGYTF. CDR3 DNA sequence: TGTGCCAGCAGTACCGTTCGAGGGTTTGGCTATGGCTACACCTTC. The V call is TRBV28, the J call TRBJ1-2, with D uncertain. V shed 5 bases and J shed 4 bases, with 17 bases lying between them. CDR1 is MDHEN, CDR2 SYDVKM, per germline. This CDR3 has 15 amino acids.